This T cell receptor beta chain was obtained from a study of blood T cell repertoires in COVID-19. At the level of the study: Whether acute or convalescent, the COVID-19 samples came from the United States, Italy and Spain. PBMCs, B-cell-depleted T cells, or T cells were the source of the cDNA or gDNA that made up the material.

Germline V CDR1 and CDR2: MNHNS, SASEGT. The V gene lost 3 bases and the J gene lost 4 bases, with 13 bases spanning the gap. This CDR3 is 14 amino acids long. Sequencing was performed with immunoSEQ multiplex PCR; in TCRdb, only in-frame clones are kept and a portion is missing. The table lists a few hundred thousand clones, around four fifths of them singletons. Sequencing was done on a sample of peripheral blood. The chain carries TRBV6-1 and TRBJ2-7; maybe TRBD2 (6 bases). The TCR comes from a man aged 25 to 45 with active or convalescent COVID-19. The CDR3 sequence: CASSEPGLTYEQYF. In DNA form, the CDR3 reads TGTGCCAGCAGTGAGCCGGGACTGACATACGAGCAGTACTTC.